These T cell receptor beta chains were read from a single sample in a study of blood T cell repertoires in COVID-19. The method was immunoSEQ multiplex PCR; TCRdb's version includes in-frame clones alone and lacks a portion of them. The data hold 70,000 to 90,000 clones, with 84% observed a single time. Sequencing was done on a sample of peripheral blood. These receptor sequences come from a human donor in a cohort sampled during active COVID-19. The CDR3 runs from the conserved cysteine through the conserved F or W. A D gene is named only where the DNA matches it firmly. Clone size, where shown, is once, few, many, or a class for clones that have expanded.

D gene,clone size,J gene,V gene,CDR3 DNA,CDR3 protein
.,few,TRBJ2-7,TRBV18,TGTGCCAGCACAAAAGCGGGTAGCCCCTACGAGCAGTACTTC,CASTKAGSPYEQYF
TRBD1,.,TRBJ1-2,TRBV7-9,TGTGCCAGCAGCCCCTCCGGACAGGGGGCGTATGGCTACACCTTC,CASSPSGQGAYGYTF
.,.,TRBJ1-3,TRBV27,TGTGCCAGCAGACGAGCAAGCTCTGGAAACACCATATATTTT,CASRRASSGNTIYF
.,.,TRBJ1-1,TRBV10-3,TGTGCCTCCGCACTAAATATGAACACTGAAGCTTTCTTT,CASALNMNTEAFF
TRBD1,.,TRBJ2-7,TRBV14,TGTGCCAGCAGCCAACCCTGGGACAGTCCGTTCTACGAGCAGTACTTC,CASSQPWDSPFYEQYF
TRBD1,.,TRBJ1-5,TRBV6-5,TGTGCCAGCATGGACAGGGTAGGTAGCAATCAGCCCCAGCATTTT,CASMDRVGSNQPQHF
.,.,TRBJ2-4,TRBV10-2,TGCGCCAGCAGTGACGGGGGTCTAGCCAAAAACATTCAGTACTTC,CASSDGGLAKNIQYF
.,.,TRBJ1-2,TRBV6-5,TGTGCCAGCAGTTACAGAGGTACCGGACTGGGTGCCTACACCTTC,CASSYRGTGLGAYTF
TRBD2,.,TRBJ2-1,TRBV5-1,TGCGCCAGCACTCCGACTAGCGGCACATCTGAGCAGTTCTTC,CASTPTSGTSEQFF
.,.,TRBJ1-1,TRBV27,TGTGCCAGCAGTTTATCGAAGTGGGAGACTGAAGCTTTCTTT,CASSLSKWETEAFF
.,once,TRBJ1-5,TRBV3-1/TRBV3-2,TGTGCCAGCAGCCACGAGGTTGGCAATCAGCCCCAGCATTTT,CASSHEVGNQPQHF
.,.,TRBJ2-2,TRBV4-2,TGTGCCAGCAGCCAAGATCCGTCAGGGGCCGGGGAGCTGTTTTTT,CASSQDPSGAGELFF
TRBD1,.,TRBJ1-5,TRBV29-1,TGCAGCGTTCGCCAGGGGGCGGGTCAGCCCCAGCATTTT,CSVRQGAGQPQHF
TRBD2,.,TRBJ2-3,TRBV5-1,TGCGCCAGCAGCTTGGGGACTAGCGGGGGTACCGGCACAGATACGCAGTATTTT,CASSLGTSGGTGTDTQYF
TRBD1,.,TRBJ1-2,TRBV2,TGTGCCAGCAGTTTCACCATTACAGGGGGAGATGGCTACACCTTC,CASSFTITGGDGYTF
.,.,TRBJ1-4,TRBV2,TGTGCCAGCAGTGATGAGGGGGGGACTAATGAAAAACTGTTTTTT,CASSDEGGTNEKLFF
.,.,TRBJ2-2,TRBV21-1,TGTGCCAGCAGCAAACGGCGGACTAGCGGGGGGGGCGGGGAGCTGTTTTTT,CASSKRRTSGGGGELFF
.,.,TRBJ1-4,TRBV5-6,TGTGCCAGCAAGACAGGAACTAATGAAAAACTGTTTTTT,CASKTGTNEKLFF
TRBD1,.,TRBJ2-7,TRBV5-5,TGTGCCAGCAGGCCCGGGACAGGCGACTACGAGCAGTACTTC,CASRPGTGDYEQYF
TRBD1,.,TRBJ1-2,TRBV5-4,TGTGCCAGCAGCCGACAGGGGGTTGCCTATGGCTACACCTTC,CASSRQGVAYGYTF
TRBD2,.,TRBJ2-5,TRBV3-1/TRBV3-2,TGTGCCAGCAGCCAAGCGGCGGGAGGGCCGGAGGAGACCCAGTACTTC,CASSQAAGGPEETQYF
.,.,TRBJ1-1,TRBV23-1,TGCGCCAGCAGTCAATCGGCGGACATGAACACTGAAGCTTTCTTT,CASSQSADMNTEAFF
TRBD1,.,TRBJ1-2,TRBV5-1,TGCGCCAGCAGCGTTCCAGGGGGCGCGAGATATGGCTACACCTTC,CASSVPGGARYGYTF
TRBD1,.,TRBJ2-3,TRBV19,TGTGCCAGTACCGCGAGGGGGCGAACAGATACGCAGTATTTT,CASTARGRTDTQYF
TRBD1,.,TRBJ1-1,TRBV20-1,TGCAGTGCTAGTCCCGGGACAGGGAAGGGCACTGAAGCTTTCTTT,CSASPGTGKGTEAFF
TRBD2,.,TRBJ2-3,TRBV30,TGTGCTGGGGTCCCTAGCGGGCACGGCACAGATACGCAGTATTTT,CAGVPSGHGTDTQYF
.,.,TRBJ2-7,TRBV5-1,TGCGCCAGCAGCTTGTGGAGCGGGTTTACCTACGAGCAGTACTTC,CASSLWSGFTYEQYF
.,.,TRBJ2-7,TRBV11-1,TGTGCCAGCAGCTTAGCGCCCCGGTCTGGGGGCGGCGAGCAGTACTTC,CASSLAPRSGGGEQYF
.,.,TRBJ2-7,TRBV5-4,TGTGCCAGCAGCTTGTCAGTGGAGGTGGGGAGACAGTACTTC,CASSLSVEVGRQYF
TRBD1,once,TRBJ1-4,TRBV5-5,TGTGCCAGCAGCTCCCCCCGGGACAGGATTTCAACTAATGAAAAACTGTTTTTT,CASSSPRDRISTNEKLFF
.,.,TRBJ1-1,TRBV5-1,TGCGCCAGCAGCTTGGAAGCAGGGCGGAACACTGAAGCTTTCTTT,CASSLEAGRNTEAFF
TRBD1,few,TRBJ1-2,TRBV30,TGTGCCTGGAGTGCGGGGACAGGTTATGGTGGCTACACCTTC,CAWSAGTGYGGYTF
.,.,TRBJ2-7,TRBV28,TGTGCCAGCAGTTGGAGATACGAGCAGTACTTC,CASSWRYEQYF
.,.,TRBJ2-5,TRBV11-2,TGTGCCAGCAGCTTAGACCCAGGGTCAGAGACCCAGTACTTC,CASSLDPGSETQYF
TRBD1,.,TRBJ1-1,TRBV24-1,TGTGCCACCAGTGATAGCAGGGGGACTGAAGCTTTCTTT,CATSDSRGTEAFF
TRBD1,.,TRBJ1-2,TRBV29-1,TGCAGCGCCGGACAGGGGAGCTATGGCTACACCTTC,CSAGQGSYGYTF
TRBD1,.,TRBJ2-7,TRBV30,TGTGCCTGGAGTGTTGGCAGGGGGCCAATTTACGAGCAGTACTTC,CAWSVGRGPIYEQYF
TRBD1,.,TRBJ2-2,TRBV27,TGTGCCAGCAGTTTATGGACAGGAAACACCGGGGAGCTGTTTTTT,CASSLWTGNTGELFF
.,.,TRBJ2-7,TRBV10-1,TGCGCCAGCAGTGACTCCGGGAATATCTACGAGCAGTACTTC,CASSDSGNIYEQYF
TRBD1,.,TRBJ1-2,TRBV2,TGTGCCAGCAGTGAAAGGACAGGGGGCAGCGGCTACACCTTC,CASSERTGGSGYTF
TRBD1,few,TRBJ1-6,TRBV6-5,TGTGCCACCAAATCAGGGGGAATTAATTCACCCCTCCACTTT,CATKSGGINSPLHF
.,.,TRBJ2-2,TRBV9,TGTGCCAGCAGCACCCGGACTGTAGACACCGGGGAGCTGTTTTTT,CASSTRTVDTGELFF
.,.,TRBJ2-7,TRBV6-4,TGTGCCAGCAAGGCGGACAGAAGCTCCTACGAGCAGTACTTC,CASKADRSSYEQYF
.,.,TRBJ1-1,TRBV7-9,TGTGCCAGCAGCCCTTGGCGGGCCACCCAGGCTGAAGCTTTCTTT,CASSPWRATQAEAFF
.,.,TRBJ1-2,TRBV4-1,TGCGCCAGCAGCGGGTCAGGCTATGGCTACACCTTC,CASSGSGYGYTF
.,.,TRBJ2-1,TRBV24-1,TGTGCCACCAGTGATTGGGCCCGGAACAATGAGCAGTTCTTC,CATSDWARNNEQFF
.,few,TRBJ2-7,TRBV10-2,TGCGCCAGCAGGGACTCGGGCCTTGCCTACGAGCAGTACTTC,CASRDSGLAYEQYF
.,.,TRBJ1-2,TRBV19,TGTGCCAGTAGTATTCTGACAGACTTCTATGGCTACACCTTC,CASSILTDFYGYTF
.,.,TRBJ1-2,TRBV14,TGTGCCAGCAGCCTTATAGGGAGTAACTATGGCTACACCTTC,CASSLIGSNYGYTF
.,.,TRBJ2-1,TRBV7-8,TGTGCCAGCAGCTACCAGGGGTTTGAGGGCAATGAGCAGTTCTTC,CASSYQGFEGNEQFF
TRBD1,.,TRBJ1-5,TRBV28,TGTGCCAGCAGCCTGGACAGGGGGCATGTTCAGCCCCAGCATTTT,CASSLDRGHVQPQHF
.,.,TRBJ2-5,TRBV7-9,TGTGCCAGCAGCTTAGCCGGGTCCCAGTATTCTCGGGAGACCCAGTACTTC,CASSLAGSQYSRETQYF
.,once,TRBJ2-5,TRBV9,TGTGCCAGCAGCACCCTAGGAGGGTTAGGGGAGACCCAGTACTTC,CASSTLGGLGETQYF